The clone carrying this T cell receptor beta chain was observed a single time. Its antigen remains unknown. The entry originates in a study of cytomegalovirus exposure and HLA in healthy donors. The study, taken as a whole, reports: Sequencing had likely introduced a cluster of highly shared sequence variants as an artifact.

Primers: 60 Vbeta forward and 13 Jbeta reverse. Repertoires were generated with immunoSEQ multiplex PCR, while TCRdb's copy carries only in-frame clones and drops some. This sample carries fewer than 85,000 clones, over 70% of them seen once, and the ten largest clones take 5.5%. Nominal health characterized the donors when sampled, though unrecorded immune exposures were likely. The V gene's germline CDR1 is SGDLS and CDR2 YYNGEE. V was cut by 0 bases and J by 5 bases, with 11 bases left in between. This CDR3 region has 14 residues. The rearrangement links TRBV9 to TRBJ2-5; D perhaps matches TRBD2 (6 bases). The sample comprised PBMCs. This TCR came from a male donor in good health and CMV-seropositive. For the CDR3, the DNA is TGTGCCAGCAGCGTAGGGAGGGCGGGGGAGACCCAGTACTTC. Amino acid sequence: CASSVGRAGETQYF.